What follows are 8 T cell receptor beta chains derived from one specimen sequenced in a study of blood T cell repertoires in COVID-19. Repertoires were generated with immunoSEQ multiplex PCR, while TCRdb's copy carries only in-frame clones and drops some. The sample records hundreds of thousands of clones, roughly 90% being singletons. Specimen: PBMCs or T cells enriched from blood (not recorded which). These receptor sequences come from a woman aged 45 to 65 who had recovered from COVID-19.

This chain uses TRBV28 with TRBJ2-1; 11 bases fit TRBD2. Germline lookup yields CDR1 MDHEN and CDR2 SYDVKM. After removal of 5 bases from V and 2 bases from J, the junction contained 5 bases not matched to a gene. This CDR3 is 16 amino acids long. In DNA, the CDR3 is TGTGCCAGCAGTCCTCCGGGACTAGCGGCCTACAATGAGCAGTTCTTC. Protein sequence: CASSPPGLAAYNEQFF.

This clone was seen only once. The chain joins TRBV6-6 to TRBJ1-5, with D maybe TRBD1 (5 bases). Germline CDR1 MNHNY, CDR2 SVGAGI (reference sequence). Trimming cost V 2 bases and J 2 bases, with 13 bases left between them. The CDR3 has 16 amino acids. The CDR3, as DNA: TGTGCCAGCAGTTACGGGCCAGGGTTGCGCAATCAGCCCCAGCATTTT. As protein: CASSYGPGLRNQPQHF.

The rearrangement joins TRBV27 to TRBJ2-1; TRBD2 agrees at 16 bases. With 4 bases clipped from V and 5 bases from J, the junction kept 11 bases outside the gene matches. Germline-derived CDR1 and CDR2 are MNHEY and SMNVEV (reference sequence). This CDR3 is built from 19 residues. The CDR3 is CASSYQGLAGGPGHNEQFF. In nucleotides, the CDR3 is TGTGCCAGCAGTTACCAGGGACTAGCGGGAGGGCCGGGGCACAATGAGCAGTTCTTC.

The V and J genes are TRBV7-2 and TRBJ2-1, with 7 nucleotides matching TRBD2. The CDR3 spans 16 residues. V lost 1 base and J lost 6; bases outside the gene matches: 9. Germline CDR1 and CDR2: SGHTA and FQGNSA. CDR3 sequence reads: CASSLVGGSGANEQFF. The CDR3 DNA sequence: TGTGCCAGCAGCTTAGTCGGCGGGAGTGGCGCCAATGAGCAGTTCTTC.

The V gene is TRBV5-8, the J gene TRBJ2-3, with 7 nucleotides matching TRBD2. After removal of 4 bases from V and 7 bases from J, the junction contained 9 bases not matched to a gene. This CDR3 has 14 residues. Germline assignment: CDR1 SGHTS and CDR2 YDEGEE. The CDR3 sequence: CASSLLASQNTQYF. The CDR3 DNA is TGTGCCAGCAGCCTACTAGCGAGCCAAAATACGCAGTATTTT.

The CDR3 loop reads CSASASTSGNTIYF. CDR3 nucleotide sequence: TGCAGTGCTAGTGCATCTACCTCTGGAAACACCATATATTTT. The chain joins TRBV20-1 to TRBJ1-3; D is undetermined. The CDR3 runs to 14 residues. CDR1 and CDR2 (germline): DFQATT, SNEGSKA (reference sequence). Between the trimmed V and J ends, which lost 3 bases and 0 bases, there was a span of 9 bases.

This chain links TRBV20-1 with TRBJ2-5; D might be TRBD2 (5 bases). V lost 3 bases and J lost 2, with 7 bases in between. Germline lookup yields CDR1 DFQATT and CDR2 SNEGSKA (reference sequence). This CDR3 spans 12 amino acids. CDR3 coding DNA: TGCAGTGCTAGTGAGCGGCAAGAGACCCAGTACTTC. Its translation is CSASERQETQYF.

The chain has TRBV4-1 and TRBJ1-2, with 7 positions matching TRBD1. CDR1 and CDR2 from the germline V gene are MGHRA and YSYEKL. With 0 bases clipped from V and 4 bases from J, the junction kept 5 bases outside the gene matches. This CDR3 contains 15 residues. CDR3: CASSQEGGPPYGYTF. DNA for the CDR3: TGCGCCAGCAGCCAAGAAGGGGGCCCACCCTATGGCTACACCTTC.